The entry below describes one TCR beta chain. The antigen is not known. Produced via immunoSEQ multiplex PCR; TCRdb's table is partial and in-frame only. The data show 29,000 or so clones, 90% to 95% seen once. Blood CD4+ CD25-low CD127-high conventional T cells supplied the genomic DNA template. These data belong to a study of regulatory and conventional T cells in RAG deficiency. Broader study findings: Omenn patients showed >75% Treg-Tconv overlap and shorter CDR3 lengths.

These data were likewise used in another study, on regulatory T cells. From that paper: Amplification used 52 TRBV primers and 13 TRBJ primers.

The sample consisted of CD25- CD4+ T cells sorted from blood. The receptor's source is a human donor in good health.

The CDR3 sequence is CASSSTGTRNEKLFF. In DNA, the CDR3 is TGTGCCAGCAGCTCGACCGGGACACGGAATGAAAAACTGTTTTTT. The chain recombines TRBV7-6 with TRBJ1-4; tentatively, D is TRBD1 (6 bases). Germline CDR1 reads SGHVS; CDR2 reads FNYEAQ. This CDR3 comprises 15 residues. Trimming took off 4 bases at V and 5 bases at J, with 14 bases between the two ends.